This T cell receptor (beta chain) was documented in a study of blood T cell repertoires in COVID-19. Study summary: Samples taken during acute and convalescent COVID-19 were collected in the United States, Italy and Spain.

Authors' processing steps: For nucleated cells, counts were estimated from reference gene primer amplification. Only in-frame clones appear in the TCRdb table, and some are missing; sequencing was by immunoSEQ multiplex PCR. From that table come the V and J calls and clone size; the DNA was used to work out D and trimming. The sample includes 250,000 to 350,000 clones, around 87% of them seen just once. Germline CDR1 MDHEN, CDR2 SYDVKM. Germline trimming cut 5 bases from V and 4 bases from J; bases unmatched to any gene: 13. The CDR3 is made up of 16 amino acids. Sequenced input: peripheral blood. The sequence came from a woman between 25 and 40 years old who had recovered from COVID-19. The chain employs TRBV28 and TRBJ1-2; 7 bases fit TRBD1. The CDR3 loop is CASSTSGQGEFYGYTF. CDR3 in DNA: TGTGCCAGCAGTACCTCGGGGCAGGGGGAGTTCTATGGCTACACCTTC.